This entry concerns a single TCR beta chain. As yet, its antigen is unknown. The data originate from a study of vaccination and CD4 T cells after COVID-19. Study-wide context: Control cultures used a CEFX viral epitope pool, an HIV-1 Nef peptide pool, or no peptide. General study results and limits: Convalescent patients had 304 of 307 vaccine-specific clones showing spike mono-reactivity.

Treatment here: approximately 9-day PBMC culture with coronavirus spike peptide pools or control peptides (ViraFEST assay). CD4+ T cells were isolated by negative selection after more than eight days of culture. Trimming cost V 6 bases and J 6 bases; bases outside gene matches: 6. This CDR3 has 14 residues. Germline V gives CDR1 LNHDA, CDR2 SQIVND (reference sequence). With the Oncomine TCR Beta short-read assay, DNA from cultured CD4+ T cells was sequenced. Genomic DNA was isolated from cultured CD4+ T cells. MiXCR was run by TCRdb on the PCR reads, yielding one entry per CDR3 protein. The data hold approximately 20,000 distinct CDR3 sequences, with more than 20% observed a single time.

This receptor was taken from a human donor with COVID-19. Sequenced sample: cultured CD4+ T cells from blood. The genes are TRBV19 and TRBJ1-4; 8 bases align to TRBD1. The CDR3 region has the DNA TGTGCCAGTAGATCGCCGGACAGGGATGAAAAACTGTTTTTT. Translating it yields CASRSPDRDEKLFF.